This TCR beta chain was recovered during a study of T-cell memory formation after mild COVID-19. The ends lost 6 bases at V and 5 bases at J; junction bases unmatched: 6. CDR3 length equals 13 residues. CDR1 and CDR2 from the germline V gene are SQVTM and ANQGSEA. TCRdb used MiXCR to reprocess the 5' RACE reads, holding one entry per CDR3 protein. The sample has hundreds of thousands of distinct CDR3 sequences; 20% to 25% are singletons. Source material: PBMCs or a T cell subset sorted from them (not recorded which). The receptor's source is an adult woman who had mild COVID-19 (a few samples of this study predate the infection). Cell type and time point are not known. The chain employs TRBV29-1 and TRBJ2-3; 9 nucleotides match TRBD1. In DNA form, the CDR3 reads TGCAGCGTGGTACAGGGGGCGGGAGATACGCAGTATTTT. Amino acid sequence: CSVVQGAGDTQYF.